This T cell receptor (beta chain) comes out of a study of T cell repertoires in cytomegalovirus infection. About the study: Public TCR beta signatures marked donors with CMV infection and the matching HLA. General study points: HLA-C-restricted CMV-specific TCR beta clonotypes were dominant in the ex vivo response. Accumulated public TCR beta family frequency recognized individuals carrying CMV together with the relevant HLA.

CDR1 is MNHEY, CDR2 SVGEGT, per germline. CDR3 length: 14 residues. V dropped 6 bases and J dropped 13 bases, with 19 bases sitting between them. This clonotype showed up many times. Antigen: not known. MiXCR was run by TCRdb on the reads, yielding one entry per CDR3 protein. The sample has roughly 230,000 distinct CDR3 sequences, over 15% seen once. The gene calls are TRBV6-2 or TRBV6-3 and TRBJ1-6; TRBD1 is a possible D gene (6 bases). The specimen sequenced was CD8+ T cells from PBMCs. The origin of this receptor is a human donor in good health (CMV status not recorded). Some clones in this sample may be carry-over from other donors' samples. The CDR3 bases are TGTGCCAGCAGGCCCAGGGGTGAATTCTACCCCCTCCACTTT. Residues: CASRPRGEFYPLHF.